This entry lists 11 T cell receptor beta chains sequenced from one sample in a study of T cell responses to AZD1222 COVID-19 vaccine. Generated by immunoSEQ multiplex PCR, the TCRdb table keeps only in-frame clones and is missing some. The profile shows approximately 180,000 clones, 88% of them singletons. This specimen consisted of peripheral blood, obtained 28 days after the second AZD1222 dose. Receptors originate from an adult who received the AZD1222 COVID-19 vaccine.

The rearrangement uses TRBV18 and TRBJ2-7; D might be TRBD2 (6 bases). CDR1 and CDR2 from the germline V gene are KGHSH and LQKENI. Trimming stripped 0 bases from V and 4 bases from J, with 13 bases between. The length of the CDR3 is 15 residues. The CDR3 bases are TGTGCCAGCTCACCACCGTCCGGGAGAGGGTACGAGCAGTACTTC. Its protein product is CASSPPSGRGYEQYF. Together with reference TRBV18 and TRBJ2-7, the CDR3 gives the full variable domain: NAGVMQNPRHLVRRRGQEARLRCSPMKGHSHVYWYRQLPEEGLKFMVYLQKENIIDESGMPKERFSAEFPKEGPSILRIQQVVRGDSAAYFCASSPPSGRGYEQYFGPGTRLTVT.

This chain connects TRBV5-6 to TRBJ2-1; D may be TRBD1 (6 bases). The CDR3 has 15 residues. The germline CDR1 and CDR2 sequences are SGHDT and YYEEEE. Trimming shortened V by 2 bases and J by 3 bases, and 12 bases separated the two germline ends. Here the CDR3 reads CASSLGDIIYNEQFF. In DNA form, the CDR3 reads TGTGCCAGCAGCTTAGGGGACATTATCTACAATGAGCAGTTCTTC.

This rearrangement joins TRBV6-2 or TRBV6-3 to TRBJ2-7; 13 bases are shared with TRBD2. In germline, CDR1 is MNHEY, CDR2 SVGEGT. The CDR3 has 15 amino acids. V was pared by 4 bases and J by 7 bases, with 7 bases of the junction left unmatched. The CDR3 sequence is CASSFRGLAGWEQYF. CDR3 nucleotide sequence: TGTGCCAGCAGTTTTCGGGGACTAGCGGGATGGGAGCAGTACTTC.

The J gene is TRBJ2-3, the V gene TRBV14; D is possibly TRBD1 (5 bases). Trimming shortened V by 4 bases and J by 2 bases, and 13 bases separated the two germline ends. The CDR3 consists of 15 residues. CDR1 SGHDN and CDR2 FVKESK come from the germline V gene. The CDR3 sequence is CASSPLVGLTDTQYF. The CDR3 nucleotides are TGTGCCAGCAGCCCACTTGTGGGGCTCACAGATACGCAGTATTTT.

This chain joins TRBV7-2 and TRBJ2-7, with D tentatively TRBD1 (6 bases). Trimming stripped 5 bases from V and 7 bases from J, with 15 bases between. The length of the CDR3 is 13 residues. Germline V gene sequence: CDR1 SGHTA, CDR2 FQGNSA. The CDR3 DNA sequence: TGTGCCAGCAGCGCCCGACAGGCCGGGGAGCAGTACTTC. It encodes CASSARQAGEQYF.

This chain links TRBV4-2 with TRBJ1-6; D unclear. Germline CDR1 LGHNA, CDR2 YNFKEQ. V was trimmed by 0 bases and J by 9 bases, leaving 12 bases between them. The CDR3 is 15 residues long. The CDR3 here is CASSQDGIVGSPLHF. In DNA, the CDR3 is TGTGCCAGCAGCCAAGATGGGATTGTGGGTTCACCCCTCCACTTT.

The chain carries TRBV7-9 and TRBJ2-7; D possibly corresponds to TRBD2 (5 bases). This CDR3 has 12 amino acids. The germline CDR1 and CDR2 sequences are SEHNR and FQNEAQ (reference sequence). V dropped 5 bases and J dropped 6 bases, with 11 bases sitting between them. The DNA of the CDR3 is TGTGCCAGCAGCCCTCGCGAGGGCGAGCAGTACTTC. This codes for CASSPREGEQYF.

V and J are TRBV7-3 and TRBJ2-1; 9 bases align to TRBD2. CDR3 length: 16 residues. Germline V gene sequence: CDR1 SGHTA, CDR2 FQGTGA. The V gene end was trimmed by 5 bases and the J gene end by 2 bases; junction bases not matched to a gene: 7. In nucleotides, the CDR3 is TGTGCCAGCAGCCCCCGGGCGGGAGGGGCCTACAATGAGCAGTTCTTC. It encodes CASSPRAGGAYNEQFF.

CDR3 protein: CASSRGGGDGYTF. Written as DNA, the CDR3 is TGTGCCAGCAGCCGGGGGGGTGGTGATGGCTACACCTTC. The V call is TRBV11-3, the J call TRBJ1-2; possible D gene TRBD1, 5 bases. Germline values: CDR1 SGHNT, CDR2 YENEEA. Trimming pared 5 bases from V and 6 bases from J, leaving 13 bases between. The length of the CDR3 is 13 residues.

This chain joins TRBV18 and TRBJ1-2, with D unclear. This CDR3 has 13 residues. The V gene lost 2 bases and the J gene lost 2 bases, with 6 bases spanning the gap. Germline assignment: CDR1 KGHSH and CDR2 LQKENI. CDR3 in amino acids: CASSPLENYGYTF. DNA for the CDR3: TGTGCCAGCTCACCATTAGAGAACTATGGCTACACCTTC.

The rearrangement uses TRBV25-1 and TRBJ2-7, with D perhaps TRBD1 (6 bases). V was trimmed by 7 bases and J by 4 bases, leaving 17 bases between them. The germline CDR1 and CDR2 sequences are MGHDK and SYGVNS. The CDR3 length is 14 residues. The CDR3 region is CASNKQGTQYEQYF. CDR3 sequence (DNA): TGTGCCAGCAATAAACAGGGAACCCAGTACGAGCAGTACTTC.